Reported below is one T cell receptor beta chain. V lost 7 bases and J lost 6; bases outside the gene matches: 7. Germline V CDR1 and CDR2: SNHLY, FYNNEI. There are 14 residues in the CDR3. The data derive from a study of OX40 agonist ivuxolimab in advanced cancers. Libraries were prepared by immunoSEQ multiplex PCR; TCRdb keeps only in-frame clonotypes and omits some of them. The sample has tens of thousands of clones, about 85% seen once. The V and J genes are TRBV2 and TRBJ2-2; TRBD1 agrees at 8 bases. The material was CD4+ or CD8+ T cells sorted from blood, obtained in a trial of the OX40 agonist ivuxolimab. This sequence originates from an adult with an advanced solid tumor such as melanoma, head and neck, liver or kidney cancer. As DNA, the CDR3 is TGTGCCAGCAACCCGGGACAGGCCGCCGGGGAGCTGTTTTTT. Its translation: CASNPGQAAGELFF.